Shown below are 28 T cell receptor beta chains from a single sample sequenced in a study of blood T cells in healthy people across ages. A second PCR, run for 7 to 11 cycles, used a sample-barcoded 5' primer plus a J-beta primer mix. In TCRdb, the 5' RACE reads were re-called with MiXCR into one record per CDR3 protein. The table lists hundreds of thousands of distinct CDR3 sequences, more than 20% of them singletons. These data also featured in a second study, about T cells of mothers and their children.

Sequencing was done on a sample of blood. These receptor sequences come from a boy younger than 18 in good health.

This clonotype was seen once. The chain uses TRBV20-1 and TRBJ2-1, with TRBD2 matching over 7 bases. The CDR3 runs 16 residues. The junction had 16 bases not matched to a gene; V was cut back by 5 bases and J by 6 bases. Germline V lookup: CDR1 DFQATT, CDR2 SNEGSKA (reference sequence). The CDR3 protein is CSAPMTAGEGLNEQFF. CDR3 in DNA: TGCAGTGCTCCCATGACCGCGGGAGAAGGCCTCAATGAGCAGTTCTTC.

This clonotype was seen a handful of times. The chain links TRBV28 to TRBJ1-2, with a possible D match to TRBD1 (5 bases). Trimming stripped 4 bases from V and 6 bases from J, with 15 bases between. CDR1 is MDHEN and CDR2 is SYDVKM in the germline V gene. This CDR3 is built from 14 residues. This chain's CDR3 is CASSWGGTGDGYTF. CDR3 sequence (DNA): TGTGCCAGCAGTTGGGGAGGTACGGGGGATGGCTACACCTTC.

Only a few counts were recorded for this clonotype. The chain recombines TRBV3-1 with TRBJ2-5; D not certain. The end of the DNA aligns better with TRBJ2-1, so the J call may be wrong. The CDR3 covers 14 residues. Germline CDR1 LGHDT, CDR2 YNNKEL (reference sequence). Here the CDR3 DNA reads TGTGCCAGCAGCCAAGATCCATACCAAGGTGAGCAGTTCTTC. It yields the protein CASSQDPYQGEQFF.

On this clonotype: One end of the junction fails to match germline, which may point to a read error. This sequence joins TRBV5-8 and TRBJ2-1; unclear D gene. CDR3 length equals 13 residues. Germline V gene data show CDR1 as SGHTS and CDR2 as YDEGEE. The CDR3 coding sequence is TGTGCCAGCAGCTTGGTCTCCTACAATGAGCAGCTCTTC. Protein product: CASSLVSYNEQLF.

This chain uses TRBV7-2 with TRBJ1-3, with no clear D. Germline assignment: CDR1 SGHTA and CDR2 FQGNSA. V was trimmed by 5 bases and J by 0 bases, leaving 14 bases between them. This CDR3 has 16 amino acids. The CDR3 here is CASSLQVINSGNTIYF. In DNA, the CDR3 is TGTGCCAGCAGCCTACAAGTGATCAACTCTGGAAACACCATATATTTT.

This CDR3 is CATSMMGLRGTDTQYF. CDR3 DNA: TGTGCCACCAGCATGATGGGACTTAGAGGCACAGATACGCAGTATTTT. V gene TRBV15 combines with J gene TRBJ2-3, with a possible D match to TRBD2 (6 bases). V was shortened by 4 bases and J by 1 base, with 15 bases between the two germline ends. Germline V gene data show CDR1 as LNHNV and CDR2 as YYDKDF (reference sequence). The CDR3 consists of 16 residues.

The rearrangement uses TRBV4-1 and TRBJ2-1; D might be TRBD2 (6 bases). The CDR3 loop spans 11 amino acids. Per germline, CDR1 MGHRA and CDR2 YSYEKL. Trimming stripped 3 bases from V and 15 bases from J, with 12 bases between. The CDR3 DNA reads as TGCGCCAGCAGCCAGGGAGGCTTGCTGTTCTTC. Its translation is CASSQGGLLFF.

In this sample, this clonotype turned up a few times. The chain uses TRBV15 and TRBJ2-2; D unresolved. This CDR3 contains 12 residues. The germline V and J ends were trimmed by 3 bases and 1 base, with 0 bases remaining between them. Germline V lookup: CDR1 LNHNV, CDR2 YYDKDF (reference sequence). Written as DNA, the CDR3 is TGTGCCACCAGCAGGAACACCGGGGAGCTGTTTTTT. Translated, it gives CATSRNTGELFF.

The chain joins TRBV29-1 to TRBJ2-1, with D hard to call. This CDR3 spans 13 amino acids. The germline gives CDR1 SQVTM, CDR2 ANQGSEA. V gave up 3 bases and J gave up 0 bases, with 6 bases separating them. As DNA, the CDR3 is TGCAGCGTTGATAAGAGCTCCTACAATGAGCAGTTCTTC. As protein: CSVDKSSYNEQFF.

The chain joins TRBV12-3 or TRBV12-4 to TRBJ2-7; possibly TRBD1 or TRBD2 for D (5 bases each). CDR3 length: 14 amino acids. Trimming pared 4 bases from V and 2 bases from J, leaving 12 bases between. In DNA, the CDR3 is TGTGCCAGCAGTTCCGGGGACGTCGCCTACGAGCAGTACTTC. This encodes CASSSGDVAYEQYF.

This clonotype occurred a few times. J is TRBJ1-2 and V is TRBV6-1, with D possibly matching TRBD1 (5 bases). The CDR3 contains 15 residues. Germline assignment: CDR1 MNHNS and CDR2 SASEGT. Trimming took off 3 bases at V and 7 bases at J, with 18 bases between the two ends. Here the CDR3 DNA reads TGTGCCAGCAGTGAGGCCTCGGGGGAGAAGAGTGGCTACACCTTC. Residues: CASSEASGEKSGYTF.

This clonotype was observed a handful of times. The chain combines TRBV4-1 with TRBJ2-5; 11 nucleotides agree with TRBD2. This CDR3 has 16 residues. Trimming cost V 6 bases and J 13 bases; bases outside gene matches: 19. Germline V gene lookup returns CDR1 MGHRA and CDR2 YSYEKL. CDR3 in amino acids: CASSPRVGTSGVERYF. DNA of the CDR3: TGCGCCAGCAGTCCAAGGGTCGGGACTAGCGGAGTGGAAAGGTACTTC.

The chain is built from TRBV27 and TRBJ2-4; TRBD1 agrees at 9 bases. The CDR3 covers 15 residues. Per germline, CDR1 MNHEY and CDR2 SMNVEV (reference sequence). The ends lost 6 bases at V and 6 bases at J; junction bases unmatched: 9. The CDR3 loop is CASRPLGQGRNIQYF. In nucleotides, the CDR3 is TGTGCCAGCAGACCCCTCGGACAGGGGAGAAACATTCAGTACTTC.

As regards this clonotype: Being one base from a much bigger clone, this may be a read error. J is TRBJ1-2 and V is TRBV7-9; the D gene is possibly TRBD1 (5 bases). The CDR3 consists of 15 residues. Germline CDR1 reads SEHNR; CDR2 reads FQNEAQ (reference sequence). The V end was cut by 3 bases, the J end by 4 bases, with 15 bases between. This CDR3 is CASSFNGAGIYGYTF. CDR3 in DNA: TGTGCCAGCAGCTTTAACGGGGCAGGGATCTATGGCTACACCTTC. The full variable domain, rest sourced from reference TRBV7-9 and TRBJ1-2, is DTGVSQNPRHKITKRGQNVTFRCDPISEHNRLYWYRQTLGQGPEFLTYFQNEAQLEKSRLLSDRFSAERPKGSFSTLEIQRTEQGDSAMYLCASSFNGAGIYGYTFGSGTRLTVV.

The chain combines TRBV28 with TRBJ2-7; no firm D call. The CDR3 has 15 residues. The germline CDR1 and CDR2 sequences are MDHEN and SYDVKM. Trimming pared 3 bases from V and 3 bases from J, leaving 15 bases between. The CDR3, as DNA: TGTGCCAGCAGTTTCAGGCACCAGGAAGGCTACGAGCAGTACTTC. This codes for CASSFRHQEGYEQYF.

Concerning this clonotype: A read error may account for a junction end that differs from germline. The chain uses TRBV4-1 and TRBJ2-1; the D gene could be TRBD1 or TRBD2 (5 bases each). The germline CDR1 and CDR2 sequences are MGHRA and YSYEKL. The CDR3 is 17 amino acids. The CDR3 region has the DNA TGCGCCGGCAGCCAAGTCACGGGACCGACCCTCTACAATGAGCAGTTCTTC. As protein: CAGSQVTGPTLYNEQFF.

The chain has TRBV28 and TRBJ1-1; D is unresolved. V was clipped by 7 bases and J by 5 bases, with 8 bases between them. The CDR3 consists of 11 residues. In germline, CDR1 is MDHEN, CDR2 SYDVKM. DNA of the CDR3: TGTGCCAGCAAGACCCCAACTGAAGCTTTCTTT. As protein: CASKTPTEAFF.

This clonotype was observed a few times. The V and J genes are TRBV7-2 and TRBJ2-2; the match to TRBD2 covers 11 bases. J lost 5 bases, V lost 5 bases, and 7 bases had no gene match. The CDR3 has 16 residues. Germline V gene data show CDR1 as SGHTA and CDR2 as FQGNSA. CDR3 in DNA: TGTGCCAGCAGCCCACCGGGACTAGCGGCAACCGGGGAGCTGTTTTTT. Translated: CASSPPGLAATGELFF.

The chain joins TRBV7-2 to TRBJ2-7; 13 bases align to TRBD2. The CDR3 extends over 16 amino acids. Germline V gene sequence: CDR1 SGHTA, CDR2 FQGNSA. With V trimmed by 5 bases and J by 1 base, 5 bases remained unmatched. The CDR3 nucleotides are TGTGCCAGCAGCACCGGACTAGCGGGGGCTTCCTACGAGCAGTACTTC. Its translation is CASSTGLAGASYEQYF.

V is TRBV27 and J is TRBJ2-4, with D possibly being TRBD1 or TRBD2 (5 bases each). This CDR3 has 14 amino acids. The V gene's germline CDR1 is MNHEY and CDR2 SMNVEV (reference sequence). Trimming removed 2 bases from V and 5 bases from J, with 10 bases in between. The CDR3 nucleotides are TGTGCCAGCAGTTTAGGGGACGGAGAAAACATTCAGTACTTC. Translating gives CASSLGDGENIQYF.

There are many counts of this clonotype. The chain links TRBV7-9 to TRBJ2-3; no definite D call. The CDR3 sequence is 14 residues long. Germline V gene lookup returns CDR1 SEHNR and CDR2 FQNEAQ (reference sequence). Trimming cost V 1 base and J 1 base, with 6 bases left between them. CDR3 region: CASSLDGGTDTQYF. For the CDR3, the DNA is TGTGCCAGCAGCTTAGATGGGGGCACAGATACGCAGTATTTT.

In the case of this clonotype: At one boundary the junction diverges from the germline segment, which might be a read error. The chain recombines TRBV18 with TRBJ2-7; the match to TRBD1 covers 11 bases. The CDR3 is made up of 16 amino acids. Germline V gene data show CDR1 as KGHSH and CDR2 as LQKENI. The CDR3 protein is CASSPPGQGGFVEQHF. The CDR3 nucleotides are TGTGCCAGCTCACCACCGGGACAGGGGGGCTTTGTCGAGCAGCACTTC. Full variable domain (outside the CDR3, taken from reference TRBV18 and TRBJ2-7): NAGVMQNPRHLVRRRGQEARLRCSPMKGHSHVYWYRQLPEEGLKFMVYLQKENIIDESGMPKERFSAEFPKEGPSILRIQQVVRGDSAAYFCASSPPGQGGFVEQHFGPGTRLTVT.

The gene calls are TRBV9 and TRBJ1-4; weak D call: TRBD1 (6 bases). V was pared by 5 bases and J by 10 bases, with 15 bases between. The CDR3 runs 13 residues. Germline CDR1 reads SGDLS; CDR2 reads YYNGEE. The CDR3 spells CASRGPGGGKLFF. CDR3 bases: TGTGCCAGCAGGGGACCGGGAGGGGGAAAACTGTTTTTT.

This chain uses TRBV7-2 with TRBJ1-2, with unresolved D. The germline V gene encodes CDR1 SGHTA and CDR2 FQGNSA. The length of the CDR3 is 14 residues. V was pared by 5 bases and J by 4 bases, with 14 bases between. The DNA of the CDR3 is TGTGCCAGCAGCCAGGTGCCGTCCACCTATGGCTACACCTTC. It is translated as CASSQVPSTYGYTF.

V and J are TRBV27 and TRBJ1-1; D gene unclear. Germline CDR1 and CDR2: MNHEY and SMNVEV (reference sequence). V shed 5 bases and J shed 0 bases, with 13 bases lying between them. The CDR3 runs to 15 residues. This chain's CDR3 is CASSGLGTLNTEAFF. The CDR3 nucleotides read TGTGCCAGCAGTGGGCTCGGAACATTGAACACTGAAGCTTTCTTT.

Comment on this clonotype: At one of its ends the junction is not consistent with the germline gene, which may arise from a read error. J is TRBJ2-7 and V is TRBV27; D is possibly TRBD1 (6 bases). Germline V gene lookup returns CDR1 MNHEY and CDR2 SMNVEV (reference sequence). This CDR3 is 14 amino acids long. The CDR3 DNA is TGTGTCAGCAGTTTATCGCAGGGGACCTACGAGCAGTACTTC. Its translation: CVSSLSQGTYEQYF.

This clonotype was counted at least ten times. This chain connects TRBV27 to TRBJ2-1; the match to TRBD1 covers 7 bases. The germline gives CDR1 MNHEY, CDR2 SMNVEV (reference sequence). There are 15 residues in the CDR3. The junction had 5 bases not matched to a gene; V was cut back by 3 bases and J by 3 bases. The CDR3 loop reads CASSFEGAIYNEQFF. The CDR3 nucleotides read TGTGCCAGCAGTTTTGAGGGGGCAATCTACAATGAGCAGTTCTTC.

The V call is TRBV4-3, the J call TRBJ1-4; 7 bases align to TRBD1. J was trimmed by 0 bases and V by 2 bases; bases with no gene match: 12. Germline V gene lookup returns CDR1 LGHNA and CDR2 YSLEER. CDR3 length equals 19 residues. The CDR3 DNA sequence: TGCGCCAGCAGCCAACCGGGGAGGAGGGGGCCGACAACTAATGAAAAACTGTTTTTT. Its translation: CASSQPGRRGPTTNEKLFF.